This T cell receptor beta chain appears in the sequencing data of a study of CD8 T cells in Susac syndrome. Random hexamers primed reverse transcription of about 0.45 to 1 ug RNA. Amplification of TCR beta CDR3 spanned 54 Vbeta and 13 Jbeta via immunoSEQ multiplex PCR. TCRdb re-analysed the immunoSEQ multiplex PCR reads in MiXCR, keeping a single row per CDR3 protein. The data hold some 150,000 distinct CDR3 sequences, with approximately 94% observed a single time. The authors negatively isolated CD8+ and CD4+ T cells and FACS-enriched TEMRA cells. Findings of the study overall: Regarding the TCR sequencing and HLA analysis, the study admitted that a relatively small number of individuals were involved.

Trimming pared 6 bases from V and 0 bases from J, leaving 4 bases between. Looked up from germline, CDR1 is GTSNPN and CDR2 is SVGIG (reference sequence). This CDR3 comprises 11 residues. With regard to this clonotype: The antigen remains undetermined.

This sequence was found in a human donor with multiple sclerosis. V gene TRBV30 combines with J gene TRBJ2-3; no firm D call. The specimen was CD8+ T cells from PBMCs. CDR3 protein: CACDSTDTQYF. CDR3 nucleotide sequence: TGTGCCTGCGACAGCACAGATACGCAGTATTTT.